Presented here are 2 T cell receptor beta chains from one specimen sequenced in a study of control samples from healthy donors and cancer patients. Assay used: immunoSEQ multiplex PCR; TCRdb lists only in-frame clones, some missing. The sample carries about 130,000 clones, around 93% recorded once. The material sequenced was blood. Source of these receptors: a woman in her fifties or sixties in good health.

The chain carries TRBV5-4 and TRBJ2-5; D unresolved. Trimming pared 1 base from V and 5 bases from J, leaving 3 bases between. CDR3 length equals 11 residues. Germline assignment: CDR1 SGHNT and CDR2 YYREEE (reference sequence). CDR3 nucleotides: TGTGCCAGCAGCTTGATGGAGACCCAGTACTTC. Protein product: CASSLMETQYF.

This clone was seen just once. The chain couples TRBV6-5 to TRBJ1-4; perhaps TRBD1 as D (5 bases). The CDR3 runs 15 residues. In germline, CDR1 is MNHEY, CDR2 SVGAGI. With 0 bases removed from V and 6 bases from J, the gap between germline ends came to 11 bases. The chain's CDR3 is CASSYSGARDEKLFF. The CDR3 nucleotides are TGTGCCAGCAGTTACTCAGGGGCTAGGGATGAAAAACTGTTTTTT.